The rows below give T cell receptor beta chains drawn from one sample of a study of spatial heterogeneity in lung cancer. TCRdb independently ran MiXCR on the 5' RACE reads; one entry per CDR3 protein. The sample records over a thousand distinct CDR3 sequences, 20% to 30% being singletons. The material was lung tumor tissue, obtained at surgery. These receptors all stem from a female donor with early-stage non-small cell lung cancer. Both conserved end residues are part of each CDR3. D genes are given only for firm matches. The size of a clone is reported for some rows only, either as once, few or many, or as a class for expanded clones.

. TRBJ1-1 TRBV11-2 medium-sized TGTGCCAGCAGCTTAACGGGGGAATCAGCTTTCTTT CASSLTGESAFF
. TRBJ2-5 TRBV7-9 . TGTGCCAGCAGCTTGGAGGAGTACCAAGAGACCCAGTACTTC CASSLEEYQETQYF
. TRBJ1-1 TRBV18 medium-sized TGTGCCAGCTCAGTTGGGACCGTCCAGATCCCGAACACTGAAGCTTTCTTT CASSVGTVQIPNTEAFF
TRBD1 TRBJ2-1 TRBV6-6 . TGTGCCAGCAGTTACGGAGGACAGGGTCATAGAGGCAATGAGCAGTTCTTC CASSYGGQGHRGNEQFF
TRBD2 TRBJ2-7 TRBV7-1 . TGTGCCAGCAGCTCAGCGGGAGGGCCGGAGGACGAGCAGTACTTC CASSSAGGPEDEQYF
. TRBJ2-1 TRBV18 few TGTGCCAGCTCACCTTCGACAGGAAGAGGGTACAATGAGCAGTTCTTC CASSPSTGRGYNEQFF
. TRBJ1-1 TRBV5-1 large TGCGCCAGCAGCTATCAGGGAGACACTGAAGCTTTCTTT CASSYQGDTEAFF
TRBD1 TRBJ2-5 TRBV7-2 . TGTGCCAGCAGCTTATACCCAGGGGGCTTGTGGGAGACCCAGTACTTC CASSLYPGGLWETQYF
TRBD2 TRBJ2-1 TRBV9 large TGTGCCAGCAGCGTAGGGTCTAGCGGAGTGTACAATGAGCAGTTCTTC CASSVGSSGVYNEQFF
. TRBJ1-2 TRBV11-2 . TGTGCCAGCAGCTTAGACAGGGCGAGGAATGGCTACACCTTC CASSLDRARNGYTF
. TRBJ2-2 TRBV19 medium-sized TGTGCCAGTAGTATAGGCCAGTTTACCGGGGAGCTGTTTTTT CASSIGQFTGELFF
. TRBJ2-5 TRBV7-7 . TGTGCCAGCAGCTCCCTAGCCAGGGACCAAGAGACCCAGTACTTC CASSSLARDQETQYF
. TRBJ2-3 TRBV2 . TGTGCCAGCAGTGAGACAGATACGCAGTATTTT CASSETDTQYF
. TRBJ2-3 TRBV12-3/TRBV12-4 . TGTGCCAGCAGCTATACAACGGGACCCACAGATACGCAGTATTTT CASSYTTGPTDTQYF
. TRBJ2-5 TRBV9 large TGTGCCAGCAGCGTAGGTACGGGAGTAGGGGAGACCCAGTACTTC CASSVGTGVGETQYF
. TRBJ2-3 TRBV7-7 . TGTGCCAGCAGCTTAGCGGAGGCAGATACGCAGTATTTT CASSLAEADTQYF
TRBD1 TRBJ1-1 TRBV6-5 . TGTGCCAGCAATCAACAGGGGGCCACTGAAGCTTTCTTT CASNQQGATEAFF
. TRBJ1-2 TRBV7-2 . TGTGCCAGCAGCTCCGGTAGGGGGTATGGCTACACCTTC CASSSGRGYGYTF
. TRBJ1-1 TRBV6-5 few TGTGCCAGCAGTTACTCTGAAGTCACTGAAGCTTTCTTT CASSYSEVTEAFF
. TRBJ2-7 TRBV6-5 large TGTGCCAGTAGCCTAGGCTACGAGCAGTACTTC CASSLGYEQYF
. TRBJ1-6 TRBV7-9 large TGTGCCAGCAGCTTAGGGGGTTTGGGATCACCCCTCCACTTT CASSLGGLGSPLHF
. TRBJ2-2 TRBV4-2 . TGTGCCAGCAGCCCTATGCGCGCCGGGGAGCTGTTTTTT CASSPMRAGELFF
. TRBJ2-2 TRBV29-1 . TGCAGCGTTACCGGGCCCTCCTCCACCGGGGAGCTGTTTTTT CSVTGPSSTGELFF
. TRBJ2-5 TRBV29-1 large TGCAGCGTTGAGGGCGGGGGCGAGACCCAGTACTTC CSVEGGGETQYF
TRBD2 TRBJ2-1 TRBV5-1 . TGCGCCAGCAGCGGACTAGCGGACAATGAGCAGTTCTTC CASSGLADNEQFF
. TRBJ1-5 TRBV7-2 large TGTGCCAGCAGCCCGATGAGAGGCAGCAATCAGCCCCAGCATTTT CASSPMRGSNQPQHF
. TRBJ2-3 TRBV18 medium-sized TGTGCCAGCTCATTACAACCGAACAGGTTCACAGATACGCAGTATTTT CASSLQPNRFTDTQYF
TRBD1 TRBJ2-3 TRBV9 medium-sized TGTGCCAGCACTTGGGGACAGGGGGATACGCAGTATTTT CASTWGQGDTQYF
. TRBJ2-5 TRBV19 . TGTGCCAGTAGTACGGTGAGACAAGAGACCCAGTACTTC CASSTVRQETQYF
. TRBJ2-2 TRBV7-3 . TGTGCCAGCAGCCTAAACCAGGACGCCACCGGGGAGCTGTTTTTT CASSLNQDATGELFF
. TRBJ2-2 TRBV4-2 large TGTGCCAGCAGCCAAGTCCCCGGGGTTGCCGGGGAGCTGTTTTTT CASSQVPGVAGELFF
TRBD2 TRBJ2-5 TRBV20-1 . TGCAGTGCTAGAGTACCCCCAGCGGGAGAGGTGGAGACCCAGTACTTC CSARVPPAGEVETQYF
TRBD2 TRBJ2-1 TRBV20-1 medium-sized TGCAGTGCTAGAGATCTAGCGGTCCACAATGAGCAGTTCTTC CSARDLAVHNEQFF
. TRBJ2-1 TRBV19 . TGTGCCAGTAGGCTCCTGGGTGAGCAGTTCTTC CASRLLGEQFF
TRBD2 TRBJ2-7 TRBV28 few TGTGCCAGCAGTTTAATGCGGGAGGGTGGGTACGAGCAGTACTTC CASSLMREGGYEQYF
. TRBJ2-1 TRBV7-2 few TGTGCCAGCAGAATTCAGAGCTCCTACAATGAGCAGTTCTTC CASRIQSSYNEQFF
TRBD1 TRBJ1-4 TRBV18 large TGTGCCAGCGCAGACAGGGGAGGTGAAAAACTGTTTTTT CASADRGGEKLFF